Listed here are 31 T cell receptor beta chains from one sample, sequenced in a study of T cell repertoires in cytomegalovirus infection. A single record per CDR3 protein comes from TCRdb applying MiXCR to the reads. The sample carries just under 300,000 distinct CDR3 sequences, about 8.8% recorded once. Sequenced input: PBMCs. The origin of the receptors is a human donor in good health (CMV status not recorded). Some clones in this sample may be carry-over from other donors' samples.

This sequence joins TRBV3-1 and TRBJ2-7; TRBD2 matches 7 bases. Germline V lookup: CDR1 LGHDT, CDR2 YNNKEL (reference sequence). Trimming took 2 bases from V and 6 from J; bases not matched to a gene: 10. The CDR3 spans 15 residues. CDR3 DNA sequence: TGTGCCAGCAGCCAACCCGGACTAGTTGGTGGCGAGCAGTACTTC. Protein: CASSQPGLVGGEQYF.

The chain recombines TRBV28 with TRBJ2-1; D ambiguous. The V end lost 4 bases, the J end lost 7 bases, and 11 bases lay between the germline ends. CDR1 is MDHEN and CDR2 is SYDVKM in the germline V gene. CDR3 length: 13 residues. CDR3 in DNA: TGTGCCAGCAGTTCAGAGCGTCGGAATGAGCAGTTCTTC. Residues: CASSSERRNEQFF.

The CDR3 DNA reads TGTGCCAGTAGTATAGCGGCCGCCTCTAATCAGCCCCAGCATTTT. Protein product: CASSIAAASNQPQHF. The J gene is TRBJ1-5, the V gene TRBV19; D is unresolved. The germline V gene encodes CDR1 LNHDA and CDR2 SQIVND (reference sequence). The CDR3 contains 15 residues. The V gene lost 1 base and the J gene lost 4 bases, with 11 bases spanning the gap.

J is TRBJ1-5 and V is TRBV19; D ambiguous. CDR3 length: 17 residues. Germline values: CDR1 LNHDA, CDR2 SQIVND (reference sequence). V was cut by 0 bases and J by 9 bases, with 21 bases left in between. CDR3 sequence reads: CASSIDERAGTVGPQHF. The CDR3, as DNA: TGTGCCAGTAGTATAGATGAGCGGGCAGGCACCGTGGGGCCCCAGCATTTT.

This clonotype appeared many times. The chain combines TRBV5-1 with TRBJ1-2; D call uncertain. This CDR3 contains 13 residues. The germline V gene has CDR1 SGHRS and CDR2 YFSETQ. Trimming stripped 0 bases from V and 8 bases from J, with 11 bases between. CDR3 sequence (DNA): TGCGCCAGCAGCTTGGCCAGCCAGGAGGGCTACACCTTC. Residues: CASSLASQEGYTF.

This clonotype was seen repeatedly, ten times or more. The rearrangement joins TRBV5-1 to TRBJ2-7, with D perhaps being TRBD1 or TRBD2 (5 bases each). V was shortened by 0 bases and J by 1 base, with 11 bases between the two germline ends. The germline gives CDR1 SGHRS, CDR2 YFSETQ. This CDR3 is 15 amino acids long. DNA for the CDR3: TGCGCCAGCAGCTTGGGGGGGTCGGAATCCTACGAGCAGTACTTC. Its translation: CASSLGGSESYEQYF.

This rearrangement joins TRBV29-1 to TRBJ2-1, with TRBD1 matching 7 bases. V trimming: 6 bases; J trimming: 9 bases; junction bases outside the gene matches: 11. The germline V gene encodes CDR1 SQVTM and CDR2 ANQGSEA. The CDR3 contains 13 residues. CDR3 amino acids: CSVLGTASSEQFF. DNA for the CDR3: TGCAGCGTCCTTGGGACAGCCTCAAGTGAGCAGTTCTTC.

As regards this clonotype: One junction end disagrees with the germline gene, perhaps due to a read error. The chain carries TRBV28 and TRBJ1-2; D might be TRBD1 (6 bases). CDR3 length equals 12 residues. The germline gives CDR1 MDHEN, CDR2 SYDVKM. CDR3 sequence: CASSLFPGTWIF. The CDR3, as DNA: TGTGCCAGCAGTTTATTCCCTGGGACATGGATCTTC.

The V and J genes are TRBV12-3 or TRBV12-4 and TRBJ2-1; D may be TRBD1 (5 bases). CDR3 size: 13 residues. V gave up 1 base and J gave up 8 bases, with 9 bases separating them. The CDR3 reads CASSLEPGYEQFF. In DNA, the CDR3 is TGTGCCAGCAGTTTAGAGCCAGGGTATGAGCAGTTCTTC.

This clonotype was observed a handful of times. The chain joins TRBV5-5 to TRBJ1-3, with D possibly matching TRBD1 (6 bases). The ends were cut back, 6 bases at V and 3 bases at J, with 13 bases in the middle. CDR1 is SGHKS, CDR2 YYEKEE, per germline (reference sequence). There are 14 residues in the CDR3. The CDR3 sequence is CASTPRGNGNTIYF. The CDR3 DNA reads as TGTGCCAGCACTCCGAGGGGGAATGGAAACACCATATATTTT.

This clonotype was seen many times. The CDR3 nucleotides read TGTGCCAGCAGCTCCCTAAATGAGCAGTTCTTC. This gives the protein CASSSLNEQFF. V usage is TRBV7-2 and J usage is TRBJ2-1; the D is unclear. The CDR3 sequence is 11 residues long. The V and J ends lost 4 bases and 7 bases respectively, with 5 bases between them. CDR1 is SGHTA, CDR2 FQGNSA, per germline.

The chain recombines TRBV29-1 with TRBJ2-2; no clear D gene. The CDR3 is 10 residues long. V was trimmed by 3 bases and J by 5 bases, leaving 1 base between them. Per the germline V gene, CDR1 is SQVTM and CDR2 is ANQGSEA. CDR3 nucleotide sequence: TGCAGCGTTGAGACCGGGGAGCTGTTTTTT. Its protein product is CSVETGELFF.

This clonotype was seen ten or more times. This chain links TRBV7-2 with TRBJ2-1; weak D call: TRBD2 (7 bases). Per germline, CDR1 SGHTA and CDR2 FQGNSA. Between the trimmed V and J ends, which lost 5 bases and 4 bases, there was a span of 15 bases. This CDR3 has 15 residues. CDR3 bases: TGTGCCAGCAGCCGTCAAGGGGGGGCGTACAATGAGCAGTTCTTC. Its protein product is CASSRQGGAYNEQFF.

The CDR3 bases are TGTGCCAGCACCGGGACTAGCGGGTTTACGCAGTATTTT. Protein: CASTGTSGFTQYF. V and J are TRBV6-5 and TRBJ2-3; TRBD2 agrees at 12 bases. Germline assignment: CDR1 MNHEY and CDR2 SVGAGI. V lost 7 bases and J lost 8; bases outside the gene matches: 4. The CDR3 extends over 13 amino acids.

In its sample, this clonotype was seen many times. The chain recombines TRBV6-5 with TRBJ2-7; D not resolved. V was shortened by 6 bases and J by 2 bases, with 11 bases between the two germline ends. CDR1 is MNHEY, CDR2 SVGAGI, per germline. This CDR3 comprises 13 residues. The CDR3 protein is CASRSPRTYEQYF. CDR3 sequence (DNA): TGTGCCAGCAGGTCACCGAGGACCTACGAGCAGTACTTC.

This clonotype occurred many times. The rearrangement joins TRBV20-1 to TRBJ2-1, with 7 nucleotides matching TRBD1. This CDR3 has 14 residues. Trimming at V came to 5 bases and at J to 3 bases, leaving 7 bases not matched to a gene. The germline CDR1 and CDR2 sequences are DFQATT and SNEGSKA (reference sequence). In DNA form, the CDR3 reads TGCAGTGCTGGGGGACAGCTGATCTACAATGAGCAGTTCTTC. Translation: CSAGGQLIYNEQFF.

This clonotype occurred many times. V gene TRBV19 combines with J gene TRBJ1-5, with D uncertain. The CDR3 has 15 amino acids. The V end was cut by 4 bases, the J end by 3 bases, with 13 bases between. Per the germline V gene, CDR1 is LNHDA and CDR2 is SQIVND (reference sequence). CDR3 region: CASSTLVGPNQPQHF. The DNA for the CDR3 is TGTGCCAGTAGTACTCTCGTTGGTCCCAATCAGCCCCAGCATTTT.

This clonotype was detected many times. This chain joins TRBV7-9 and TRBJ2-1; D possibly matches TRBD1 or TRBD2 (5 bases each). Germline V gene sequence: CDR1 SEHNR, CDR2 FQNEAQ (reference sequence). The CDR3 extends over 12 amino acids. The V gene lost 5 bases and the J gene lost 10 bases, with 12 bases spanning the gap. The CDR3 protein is CASSRVRDEQFF. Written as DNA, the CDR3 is TGTGCCAGCAGCCGGGTACGGGACGAGCAGTTCTTC.

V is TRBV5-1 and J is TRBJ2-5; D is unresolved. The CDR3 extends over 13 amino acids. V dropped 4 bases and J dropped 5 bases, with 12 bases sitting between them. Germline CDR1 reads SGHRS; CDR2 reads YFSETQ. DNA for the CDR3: TGCGCCAGCAGCGACGACCCGAGGGAGACCCAGTACTTC. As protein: CASSDDPRETQYF.

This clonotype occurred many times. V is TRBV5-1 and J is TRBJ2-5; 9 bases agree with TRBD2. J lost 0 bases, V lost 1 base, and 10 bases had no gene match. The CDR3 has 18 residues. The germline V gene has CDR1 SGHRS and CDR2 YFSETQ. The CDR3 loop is CASSLSSGGTRYQETQYF. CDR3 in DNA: TGCGCCAGCAGCTTGTCCAGCGGGGGGACCCGGTACCAAGAGACCCAGTACTTC.

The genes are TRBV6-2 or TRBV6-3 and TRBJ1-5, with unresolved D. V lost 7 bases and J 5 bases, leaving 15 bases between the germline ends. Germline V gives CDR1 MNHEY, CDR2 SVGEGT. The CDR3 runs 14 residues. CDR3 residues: CASILPRVDQPQHF. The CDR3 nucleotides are TGTGCCAGCATACTTCCTCGGGTGGATCAGCCCCAGCATTTT.

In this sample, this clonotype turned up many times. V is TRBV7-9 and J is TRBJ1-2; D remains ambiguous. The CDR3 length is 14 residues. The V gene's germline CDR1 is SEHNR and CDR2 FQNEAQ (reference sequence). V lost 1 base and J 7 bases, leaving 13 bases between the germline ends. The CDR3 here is CASSLGLDDFGYTF. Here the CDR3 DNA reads TGTGCCAGCAGCTTAGGCCTTGACGACTTTGGCTACACCTTC.

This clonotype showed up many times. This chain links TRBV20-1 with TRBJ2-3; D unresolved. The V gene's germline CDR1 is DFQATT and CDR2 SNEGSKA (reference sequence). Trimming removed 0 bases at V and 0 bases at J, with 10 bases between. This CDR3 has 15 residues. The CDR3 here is CSARDLGRSTDTQYF. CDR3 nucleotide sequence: TGCAGTGCTAGAGATTTGGGCAGGAGCACAGATACGCAGTATTTT.

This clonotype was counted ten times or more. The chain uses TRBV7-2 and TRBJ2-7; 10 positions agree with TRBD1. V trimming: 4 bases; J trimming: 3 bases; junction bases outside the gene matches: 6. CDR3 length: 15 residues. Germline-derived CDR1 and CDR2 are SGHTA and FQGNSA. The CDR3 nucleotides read TGTGCCAGCAGCTCACCGGACAGGGGGGGCTACGAGCAGTACTTC. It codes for CASSSPDRGGYEQYF.

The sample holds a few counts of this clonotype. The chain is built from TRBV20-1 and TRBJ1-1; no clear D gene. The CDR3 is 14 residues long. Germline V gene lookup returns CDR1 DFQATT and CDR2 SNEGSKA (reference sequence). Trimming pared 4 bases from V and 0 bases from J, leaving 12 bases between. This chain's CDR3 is CSAKSSDMNTEAFF. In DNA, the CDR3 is TGCAGTGCTAAGTCGTCGGATATGAACACTGAAGCTTTCTTT.

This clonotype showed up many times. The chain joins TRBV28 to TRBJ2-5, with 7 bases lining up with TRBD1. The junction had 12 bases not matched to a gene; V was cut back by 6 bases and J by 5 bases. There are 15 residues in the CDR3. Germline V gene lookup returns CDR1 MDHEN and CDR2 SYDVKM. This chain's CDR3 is CASSHKDRVRETQYF. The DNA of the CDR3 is TGTGCCAGCAGCCATAAAGACAGGGTTCGGGAGACCCAGTACTTC.

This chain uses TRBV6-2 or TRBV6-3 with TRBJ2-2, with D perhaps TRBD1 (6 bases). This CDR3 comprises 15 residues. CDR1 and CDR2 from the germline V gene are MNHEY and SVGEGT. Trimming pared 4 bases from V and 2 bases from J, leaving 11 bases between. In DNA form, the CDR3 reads TGTGCCAGCAGTTCCCACAGGGAAAACACCGGGGAGCTGTTTTTT. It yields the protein CASSSHRENTGELFF.

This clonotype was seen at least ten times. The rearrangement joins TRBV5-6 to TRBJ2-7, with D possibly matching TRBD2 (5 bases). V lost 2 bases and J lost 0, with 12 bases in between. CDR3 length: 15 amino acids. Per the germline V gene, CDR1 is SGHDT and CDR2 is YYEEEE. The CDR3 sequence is CASSFGVSSSYEQYF. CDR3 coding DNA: TGTGCCAGCAGCTTCGGGGTTAGTAGCTCCTACGAGCAGTACTTC. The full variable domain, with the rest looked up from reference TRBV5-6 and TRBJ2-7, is DAGVTQSPTHLIKTRGQQVTLRCSPKSGHDTVSWYQQALGQGPQFIFQYYEEEERQRGNFPDRFSGHQFPNYSSELNVNALLLGDSALYLCASSFGVSSSYEQYFGPGTRLTVT.

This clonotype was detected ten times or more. The CDR3 spells CASRQIHRGRGQPQHF. CDR3 sequence (DNA): TGTGCCAGCAGACAAATTCACAGGGGGCGAGGTCAGCCCCAGCATTTT. The chain links TRBV28 to TRBJ1-5; 9 bases agree with TRBD1. This CDR3 region has 16 residues. Germline loops: CDR1 MDHEN, CDR2 SYDVKM. V trimming: 6 bases; J trimming: 6 bases; junction bases outside the gene matches: 12. The variable domain in full, with the rest retrieved from reference TRBV28 and TRBJ1-5, is DVKVTQSSRYLVKRTGEKVFLECVQDMDHENMFWYRQDPGLGLRLIYFSYDVKMKEKGDIPEGYSVSREKKERFSLILESASTNQTSMYLCASRQIHRGRGQPQHFGDGTRLSIL.

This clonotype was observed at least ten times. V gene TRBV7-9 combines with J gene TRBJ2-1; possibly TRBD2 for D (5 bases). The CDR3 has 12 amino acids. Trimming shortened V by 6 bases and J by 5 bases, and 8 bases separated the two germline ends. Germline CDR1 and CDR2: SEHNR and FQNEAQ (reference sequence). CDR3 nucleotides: TGTGCCAGCAGTTCACTAGACAATGAGCAGTTCTTC. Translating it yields CASSSLDNEQFF.

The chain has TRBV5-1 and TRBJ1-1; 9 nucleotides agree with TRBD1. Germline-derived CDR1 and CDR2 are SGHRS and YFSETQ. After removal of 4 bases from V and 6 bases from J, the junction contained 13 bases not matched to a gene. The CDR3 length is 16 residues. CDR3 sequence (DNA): TGCGCCAGCAGCCGGGACAGGGAAGGAGAAGTGGCTGAAGCTTTCTTT. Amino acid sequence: CASSRDREGEVAEAFF. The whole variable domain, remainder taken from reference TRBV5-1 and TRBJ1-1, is KAGVTQTPRYLIKTRGQQVTLSCSPISGHRSVSWYQQTPGQGLQFLFEYFSETQRNKGNFPGRFSGRQFSNSRSEMNVSTLELGDSALYLCASSRDREGEVAEAFFGQGTRLTVV.